The TCR beta chain described here comes from a study of post-analysis software for immune sequencing data. Study outcomes and limitations: TRBV5-6, TRBV5-1 and TRBV20-1 were among a few TRBV segments more frequent in patients than controls.

Unique molecular identifiers tagged the TCR beta cDNA libraries. From the PCR reads, TCRdb called clonotypes with MiXCR, one entry per CDR3 protein. The repertoire consists of 380,000 or so distinct CDR3 sequences, with less than 40% occurring once and the leading ten covering about an eighth. The length of the CDR3 is 14 residues. V was cut by 0 bases and J by 7 bases, with 13 bases left in between. Germline V gene data show CDR1 as DFQATT and CDR2 as SNEGSKA (reference sequence). With respect to this clonotype: Its specificity is not known.

The chain joins TRBV20-1 to TRBJ2-1; D perhaps matches TRBD1 (5 bases). This clonotype originated in a girl aged 5 to 17 with multiple sclerosis. The sequenced sample was blood. The CDR3 spells CSARDPQGKNEQFF. DNA of the CDR3: TGCAGTGCTAGAGATCCCCAGGGAAAAAATGAGCAGTTCTTC.